This record concerns one T cell receptor beta chain sequence. Antigen specificity is unknown. The record originates from a study of identical twins. In TCRdb, the 5' RACE reads were re-called with MiXCR into one record per CDR3 protein. The sample has fewer than 250,000 distinct CDR3 sequences, about 7% seen once. General study findings and limits: Models came in too low on out-of-frame TCR alpha sharing in monozygotic twins.

This same sample was also part of a study on yellow fever vaccine responses in identical twins.

This clonotype was obtained from a woman younger than 30 in good health. Sequenced: memory (CD45RO+) T cells sorted from blood.

CDR3 sequence (DNA): TGCAGTGCTCTAAGACTAGCGGGGATCTACAATGAGCAGTTCTTC. It yields the protein CSALRLAGIYNEQFF. The rearrangement links TRBV20-1 to TRBJ2-1, with 11 bases matching TRBD2. Germline V lookup: CDR1 DFQATT, CDR2 SNEGSKA (reference sequence). This CDR3 is 15 amino acids long. V shed 5 bases, J shed 3 bases, and the junction held 6 bases outside the gene matches.